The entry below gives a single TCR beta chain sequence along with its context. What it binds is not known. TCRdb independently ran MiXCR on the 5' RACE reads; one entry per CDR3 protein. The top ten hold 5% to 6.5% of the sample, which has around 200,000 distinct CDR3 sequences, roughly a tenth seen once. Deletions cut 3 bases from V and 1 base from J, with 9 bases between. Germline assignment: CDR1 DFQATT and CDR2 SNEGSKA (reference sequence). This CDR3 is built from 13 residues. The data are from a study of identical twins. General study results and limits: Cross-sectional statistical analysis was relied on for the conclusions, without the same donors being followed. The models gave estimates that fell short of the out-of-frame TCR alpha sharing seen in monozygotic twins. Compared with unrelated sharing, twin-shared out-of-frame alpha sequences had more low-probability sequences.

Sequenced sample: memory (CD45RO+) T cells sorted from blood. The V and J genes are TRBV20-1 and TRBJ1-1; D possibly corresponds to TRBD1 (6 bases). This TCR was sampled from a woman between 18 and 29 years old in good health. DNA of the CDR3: TGCAGTGCTAGGAAGGACAGGAACACTGAAGCTTTCTTT. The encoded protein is CSARKDRNTEAFF.